Included here is one TCR beta chain sequence, with context. Antigen: not known. The data stem from a study of T cells in Graves' hyperthyroidism and ophthalmopathy. Reasons for excluding patients were uncontrolled infection, other autoimmune disease, pregnancy or lactation. Orbital computed tomography and thyroid ultrasound, together with serum TRAb and thyroxine and clinical symptoms, were used for diagnoses. The source material, RNA transcripts, was used to amplify TCR beta CDR3 regions. The TCR CDR3 was amplified in a first-round RT-PCR using the HTBI primer set. MiXCR was run by TCRdb on the multiplex PCR reads, yielding one entry per CDR3 protein. The table lists 650,000 to 800,000 distinct CDR3 sequences, just under 45% of them singletons, with approximately 6.8% in the top ten. Looked up from germline, CDR1 is SQVTM and CDR2 is ANQGSEA. The CDR3 runs to 12 residues. Trimming cost V 8 bases and J 4 bases, with 12 bases left between them.

Study observations and caveats: Blood also carried most thyroid clonotypes expanded above 0.001.

The source is an adult man with Graves' disease, either hyperthyroidism or ophthalmopathy (not recorded which). The genes are TRBV29-1 and TRBJ1-3; D uncertain. Sequenced input: peripheral blood or thyroid tissue (not recorded which). Here the CDR3 DNA reads TGCAGCATCTCCGGGTGGGGAAACACCATATATTTT. Protein: CSISGWGNTIYF.